This TCR beta chain was obtained from a study of identical twins. Whole-study results and caveats: Insertions were reduced in abundant cord blood beta clonotypes but not in memory repertoires.

There are a few counts of this clonotype. What it binds is not known. TCRdb fed the 5' RACE reads into MiXCR, producing one record per CDR3 protein. The sample lists a few hundred thousand distinct CDR3 sequences, 10% to 15% occurring once. Losses at the gene ends were 5 bases for V and 5 bases for J; bases not matched to a gene: 7. The CDR3 runs to 15 residues. The germline gives CDR1 MNHEY, CDR2 SMNVEV (reference sequence). The same sample was also used in a study of yellow fever vaccine responses in identical twins.

The receptor's source is a woman between 18 and 30 years old in good health. This chain connects TRBV27 to TRBJ2-5, with 11 bases fitting TRBD1. Sequencing used memory (CD45RO+) T cells sorted from blood. The CDR3 coding sequence is TGTGCCAGCAGTCCCCGGGACAGGGGGACCGAGACCCAGTACTTC. Its translation: CASSPRDRGTETQYF.